This entry lists 18 T cell receptor beta chains sequenced from one sample in a study of T cell responses to AZD1222 COVID-19 vaccine. Using immunoSEQ multiplex PCR, the repertoire was profiled, and TCRdb retains in-frame clones only, with some absent. This sample carries roughly 140,000 clones, around 85% of them seen once, and the ten largest clones take approximately 6.6%. Sample: peripheral blood, taken after recovery from COVID-19. These receptors were taken from an adult who had recovered from COVID-19.

The CDR3 is CASSQDLSLAGGDKETQYF. In nucleotides, the CDR3 is TGTGCCAGCAGCCAAGATCTAAGCCTAGCGGGGGGCGACAAAGAGACCCAGTACTTC. This sequence joins TRBV4-2 and TRBJ2-5; 11 bases align to TRBD2. CDR1 is LGHNA, CDR2 YNFKEQ, per germline. CDR3 length equals 19 residues. V trimming: 0 bases; J trimming: 3 bases; junction bases outside the gene matches: 12.

This chain joins TRBV9 and TRBJ1-2; D is possibly TRBD1 (5 bases). There are 14 residues in the CDR3. In germline, CDR1 is SGDLS, CDR2 YYNGEE. The V end was cut by 4 bases, the J end by 0 bases, with 10 bases between. The CDR3 sequence is CASSRRAANYGYTF. CDR3 DNA sequence: TGTGCCAGCAGCCGCAGGGCTGCTAACTATGGCTACACCTTC. Together with reference TRBV9 and TRBJ1-2, the CDR3 gives the full variable domain: DSGVTQTPKHLITATGQRVTLRCSPRSGDLSVYWYQQSLDQGLQFLIQYYNGEERAKGNILERFSAQQFPDLHSELNLSSLELGDSALYFCASSRRAANYGYTFGSGTRLTVV.

This clone was seen only once. V and J are TRBV7-3 and TRBJ2-3; TRBD2 might be the D (7 bases). Looked up from germline, CDR1 is SGHTA and CDR2 is FQGTGA. V was cut by 4 bases and J by 0 bases, with 14 bases left in between. The CDR3 spans 16 residues. The DNA of the CDR3 is TGTGCCAGCAGCTCCAAAGGGGGGGTTAGCACAGATACGCAGTATTTT. Encoded protein: CASSSKGGVSTDTQYF.

The chain joins TRBV5-1 to TRBJ2-7, with TRBD2 matching 8 bases. Trimming at V came to 0 bases and at J to 2 bases, leaving 4 bases not matched to a gene. Germline V gives CDR1 SGHRS, CDR2 YFSETQ. This CDR3 has 15 residues. The CDR3 spells CASSLGGAGAYEQYF. In nucleotides, the CDR3 is TGCGCCAGCAGCTTGGGGGGAGCGGGAGCCTACGAGCAGTACTTC.

This chain joins TRBV19 and TRBJ1-4; the match to TRBD1 covers 7 bases. The trim removed 6 bases at V and 5 bases at J, leaving 12 bases unmatched. This CDR3 contains 16 residues. The V gene's germline CDR1 is LNHDA and CDR2 SQIVND (reference sequence). As DNA, the CDR3 is TGTGCCAGTAGCCTTATAGGGGGCAGCCCGAATGAAAAACTGTTTTTT. It encodes CASSLIGGSPNEKLFF.

The V call is TRBV3-1 (or the pseudogene TRBV3-2), the J call TRBJ1-4; 7 bases are shared with TRBD1. V trimming: 5 bases; J trimming: 8 bases; junction bases outside the gene matches: 11. The CDR3 is 15 residues long. Germline V gives CDR1 LGHDT, CDR2 YNNKEL (reference sequence). As DNA, the CDR3 is TGTGCCAGCAGCTCAAGGGAGGGGGCAGGAGAAAAACTGTTTTTT. This translates into CASSSREGAGEKLFF.

This sequence joins TRBV5-1 and TRBJ1-3; D is unclear. Germline CDR1 SGHRS, CDR2 YFSETQ. The length of the CDR3 is 15 residues. V was shortened by 4 bases and J by 0 bases, with 11 bases between the two germline ends. The chain's CDR3 is CASSTSRNSGNTIYF. The DNA of the CDR3 is TGCGCCAGCAGCACGTCCCGAAACTCTGGAAACACCATATATTTT.

This chain joins TRBV18 and TRBJ2-7, with 7 bases aligning to TRBD1. V lost 4 bases, J lost 2 bases, and 5 bases stayed unmatched. From germline, CDR1 is KGHSH and CDR2 LQKENI. This CDR3 contains 14 residues. The CDR3 DNA sequence: TGTGCCAGCTCACGAGACAGGGAAGCCTACGAGCAGTACTTC. Translated, it gives CASSRDREAYEQYF.

The chain couples TRBV6-5 to TRBJ2-1; perhaps TRBD2 as D (5 bases). Germline loops: CDR1 MNHEY, CDR2 SVGAGI. The CDR3 length is 11 residues. Trimming left V 6 bases short and J 9 bases short, with 9 bases between. The CDR3 DNA reads as TGTGCCAGCAGCCTAGGAGGTGAGCAGTTCTTC. It is translated as CASSLGGEQFF.

This chain uses TRBV18 with TRBJ1-5; the D is unclear. CDR1 is KGHSH, CDR2 LQKENI, per germline. The CDR3 is 13 amino acids. V gave up 3 bases and J gave up 4 bases, with 7 bases separating them. The DNA of the CDR3 is TGTGCCAGCTCACCTGGGAGGAATCAGCCCCAGCATTTT. This codes for CASSPGRNQPQHF.

V usage is TRBV5-1 and J usage is TRBJ2-3; possible D gene TRBD1, 5 bases. Trimming pared 1 base from V and 1 base from J, leaving 16 bases between. Per germline, CDR1 SGHRS and CDR2 YFSETQ. There are 17 residues in the CDR3. The CDR3 region is CASSLSSPGHRTDTQYF. The DNA for the CDR3 is TGCGCCAGCAGCTTGAGTAGCCCCGGACACCGCACAGATACGCAGTATTTT.

This clone showed up just once. The gene calls are TRBV12-3 or TRBV12-4 and TRBJ1-1; D gene unclear. The CDR3 extends over 13 amino acids. Trimming left V 0 bases short and J 11 bases short, with 13 bases between. CDR3 region: CASSLAGPRHAFF. Here the CDR3 DNA reads TGTGCCAGCAGTTTAGCAGGGCCCCGACATGCTTTCTTT.

This chain links TRBV4-1 with TRBJ1-5; 8 bases are a match to TRBD1. J was trimmed by 7 bases and V by 4 bases; bases with no gene match: 3. The CDR3 consists of 13 residues. Per the germline V gene, CDR1 is MGHRA and CDR2 is YSYEKL. The CDR3 loop reads CASSRRDRQPQHF. CDR3 DNA: TGCGCCAGCAGCCGTAGGGACAGGCAGCCCCAGCATTTT.

The chain employs TRBV18 and TRBJ1-2, with no clear D. The CDR3 runs to 14 residues. CDR1 is KGHSH, CDR2 LQKENI, per germline. The V end lost 0 bases, the J end lost 0 bases, and 5 bases lay between the germline ends. CDR3 residues: CASSPPGTNYGYTF. CDR3 coding DNA: TGTGCCAGCTCACCACCGGGCACTAACTATGGCTACACCTTC.

Only a few counts were recorded for this clone. V usage is TRBV6-1 and J usage is TRBJ1-1; D not certain. The CDR3 runs 14 residues. Germline V gene sequence: CDR1 MNHNS, CDR2 SASEGT. Between the trimmed V and J ends, which lost 3 bases and 3 bases, there was a span of 11 bases. The CDR3 loop is CASSDRFGHTEAFF. Here the CDR3 DNA reads TGTGCCAGCAGTGATCGGTTTGGTCACACTGAAGCTTTCTTT.

The gene calls are TRBV28 and TRBJ2-7; TRBD1 aligns across 9 bases. V gave up 4 bases and J gave up 5 bases; unmatched junction bases: 9. Germline CDR1 and CDR2: MDHEN and SYDVKM. The CDR3 extends over 15 amino acids. The CDR3 loop is CASSSTGTGKHEQYF. The CDR3 DNA is TGTGCCAGCAGTTCGACCGGGACAGGGAAACACGAGCAGTACTTC.

The V and J genes are TRBV10-3 and TRBJ1-3; TRBD1 might be the D (6 bases). Germline CDR1 and CDR2: ENHRY and SYGVKD. This CDR3 is built from 16 residues. The V and J ends lost 2 bases and 0 bases respectively, with 11 bases between them. CDR3 DNA sequence: TGTGCCATCAGTGAGACCAGGGGCTACTCTGGAAACACCATATATTTT. Its translation: CAISETRGYSGNTIYF.

Here the CDR3 reads CASSDGLAGVPEQYF. CDR3 bases: TGTGCCAGCAGTGACGGGCTAGCGGGAGTCCCCGAGCAGTACTTC. The V and J genes are TRBV2 and TRBJ2-7; 10 bases agree with TRBD2. CDR1 SNHLY and CDR2 FYNNEI come from the germline V gene. This CDR3 comprises 15 residues. After removal of 3 bases from V and 6 bases from J, the junction contained 8 bases not matched to a gene.